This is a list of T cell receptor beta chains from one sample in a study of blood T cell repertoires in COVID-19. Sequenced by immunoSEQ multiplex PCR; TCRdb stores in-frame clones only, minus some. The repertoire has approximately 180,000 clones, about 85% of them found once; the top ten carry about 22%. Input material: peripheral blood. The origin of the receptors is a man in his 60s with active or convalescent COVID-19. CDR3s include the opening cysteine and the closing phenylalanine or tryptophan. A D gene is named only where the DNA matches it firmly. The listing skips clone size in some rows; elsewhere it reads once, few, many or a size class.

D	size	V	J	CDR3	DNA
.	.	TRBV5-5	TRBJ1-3	CASSFHPGSSGNTIYF	TGTGCCAGCAGCTTCCATCCGGGAAGCTCTGGAAACACCATATATTTT
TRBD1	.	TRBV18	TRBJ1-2	CASSETGTDYGYTF	TGTGCCAGCTCAGAGACAGGGACAGACTATGGCTACACCTTC
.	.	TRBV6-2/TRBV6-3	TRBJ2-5	CASSHLAEETQYF	TGTGCCAGCAGCCACCTAGCCGAAGAGACCCAGTACTTC
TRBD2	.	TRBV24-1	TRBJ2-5	CATSDPAGGIQETQYF	TGTGCCACCAGTGATCCGGCGGGGGGAATCCAAGAGACCCAGTACTTC
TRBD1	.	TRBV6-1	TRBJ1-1	CASSGPGTGAVTQAFF	TGTGCCAGCAGTGGTCCCGGGACAGGGGCGGTAACCCAAGCTTTCTTT
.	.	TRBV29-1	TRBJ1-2	CSVEGADNYGYTF	TGCAGCGTTGAAGGGGCAGACAACTATGGCTACACCTTC
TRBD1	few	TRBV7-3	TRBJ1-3	CASSFSGGSGNTIYF	TGTGCCAGCAGCTTCTCAGGGGGCTCTGGAAACACCATATATTTT
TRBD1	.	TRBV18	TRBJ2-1	CASSPGQGYEQFF	TGTGCCAGCTCACCCGGACAGGGCTATGAGCAGTTCTTC
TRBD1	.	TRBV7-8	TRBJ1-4	CASSFNRGEKLFF	TGTGCCAGCAGCTTCAACAGGGGTGAAAAACTGTTTTTT
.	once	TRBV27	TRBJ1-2	CASTSREANYGYTF	TGTGCCAGCACGAGCAGGGAAGCTAACTATGGCTACACCTTC
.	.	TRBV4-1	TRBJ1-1	CASASEGMNTEAFF	TGCGCCAGCGCCTCCGAGGGCATGAACACTGAAGCTTTCTTT
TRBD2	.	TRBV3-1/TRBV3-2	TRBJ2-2	CASSLARGLAGPGELFF	TGTGCCAGCAGCCTCGCCCGGGGACTAGCGGGACCCGGGGAGCTGTTTTTT
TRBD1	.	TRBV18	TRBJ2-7	CASSPRDRTYEQYF	TGTGCCAGCTCACCGCGGGACAGGACTTACGAGCAGTACTTC
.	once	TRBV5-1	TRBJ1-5	CASSLAPTGAAGNQPQHF	TGCGCCAGCAGCTTGGCCCCAACTGGGGCGGCCGGCAATCAGCCCCAGCATTTT
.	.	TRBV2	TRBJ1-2	CASSSRFDYGYTF	TGTGCCAGCAGTTCCAGGTTCGACTATGGCTACACCTTC
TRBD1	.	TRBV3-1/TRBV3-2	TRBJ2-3	CASSQPTGQTDTQYF	TGTGCCAGCAGCCAGCCGACAGGGCAAACAGATACGCAGTATTTT
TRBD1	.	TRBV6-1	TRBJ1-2	CASSETGGDYGYTF	TGTGCCAGCAGTGAAACAGGGGGAGACTATGGCTACACCTTC
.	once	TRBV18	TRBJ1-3	CASSPEEGSHSGNTIYF	TGTGCCAGCTCACCGGAGGAGGGGTCCCACTCTGGAAACACCATATATTTT
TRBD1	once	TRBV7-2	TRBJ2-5	CASSLGGTGEETQYF	TGTGCCAGCAGCTTAGGAGGGACAGGGGAAGAGACCCAGTACTTC
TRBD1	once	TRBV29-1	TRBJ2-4	CSVAETGDF	TGCAGCGTTGCAGAGACAGGGGACTTC
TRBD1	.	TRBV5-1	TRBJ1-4	CASSLTGDTNEKLFF	TGCGCCAGCAGCTTGACAGGGGATACTAATGAAAAACTGTTTTTT
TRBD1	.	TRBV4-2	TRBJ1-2	CASSRPQGAGYGYTF	TGTGCCAGCAGCCGGCCACAGGGGGCTGGCTATGGCTACACCTTC